Shown below are 17 T cell receptor beta chains from a single sample sequenced in a study of blood T cell repertoires in COVID-19 (dated by TCRdb to 2018 to 2021). Preparation of the library involved the immunoSEQ multiplex PCR assay. Sourced from immuneACCESS, this table was stored by TCRdb with only in-frame sequences that have V and J called. A share of the clones is absent; for the studies checked, an unresolved V gene accounts for under half, and the remainder has no known explanation. The sample table contains roughly 700,000 clones; only one count was recorded for just under 90% of them. The ten top clones hold roughly 0.25% of the sample. Sequenced material: peripheral blood. The receptor set was obtained from a woman younger than 35 with acute or convalescent COVID-19.

This chain connects TRBV5-8 to TRBJ1-1, with D perhaps matching TRBD1 (5 bases). The CDR3 is 14 amino acids. Germline CDR1 reads SGHTS; CDR2 reads YDEGEE. V gave up 4 bases and J gave up 5 bases, with 15 bases separating them. CDR3 in DNA: TGTGCCAGCAGCCCTGGGACTGCTGGGACTGAAGCTTTCTTT. Its translation is CASSPGTAGTEAFF.

This clone was detected a few times. This rearrangement joins TRBV7-2 to TRBJ1-1; possibly TRBD1 for D (5 bases). CDR1 and CDR2 from the germline V gene are SGHTA and FQGNSA. This CDR3 comprises 13 residues. Between the trimmed V and J ends, which lost 7 bases and 5 bases, there was a span of 14 bases. The CDR3 coding sequence is TGTGCCAGCACCGGAGGAGGGGAAACTGAAGCTTTCTTT. It specifies CASTGGGETEAFF.

This sequence joins TRBV28 and TRBJ1-5; TRBD1 aligns across 8 bases. V lost 4 bases and J lost 7; bases outside the gene matches: 6. Looked up from germline, CDR1 is MDHEN and CDR2 is SYDVKM. This CDR3 has 14 residues. CDR3 nucleotide sequence: TGTGCCAGCAGTTCACAGACAGGGGTACAGCCCCAGCATTTT. Encoded protein: CASSSQTGVQPQHF.

The chain uses TRBV28 and TRBJ1-1; possible D gene TRBD1, 5 bases. This CDR3 is 16 amino acids long. Germline loops: CDR1 MDHEN, CDR2 SYDVKM. V gave up 6 bases and J gave up 0 bases, with 17 bases separating them. The CDR3 here is CASRTADSNMNTEAFF. The DNA for the CDR3 is TGTGCCAGCAGAACCGCTGACAGTAACATGAACACTGAAGCTTTCTTT.

This chain connects TRBV5-1 to TRBJ2-7; D is unclear. The CDR3 is 15 residues long. Germline V gives CDR1 SGHRS, CDR2 YFSETQ. V was cut by 0 bases and J by 2 bases, with 12 bases left in between. The CDR3 DNA follows: TGCGCCAGCAGCTTGGGTGCAGGCATACCCTACGAGCAGTACTTC. Amino acid sequence: CASSLGAGIPYEQYF. The variable domain in full, completed from reference TRBV5-1 and TRBJ2-7, reads KAGVTQTPRYLIKTRGQQVTLSCSPISGHRSVSWYQQTPGQGLQFLFEYFSETQRNKGNFPGRFSGRQFSNSRSEMNVSTLELGDSALYLCASSLGAGIPYEQYFGPGTRLTVT.

J is TRBJ2-3 and V is TRBV21-1; the table's D call of TRBD2 was not tested on the DNA. TRBV21-1 constitutes a pseudogene. This CDR3 region has 14 residues. The CDR3 DNA reads as TGTGCCACCCTTATACGGGGGGAAACAGATACGCAGTATTTT. Translation gives CATLIRGETDTQYF.

The chain uses TRBV5-1 and TRBJ1-1; 7 nucleotides align to TRBD1. Trimming cost V 0 bases and J 8 bases; bases outside gene matches: 1. The CDR3 runs 12 residues. Germline CDR1 is SGHRS and CDR2 is YFSETQ. The CDR3 sequence: CASSLVDREAFF. CDR3 coding DNA: TGCGCCAGCAGCTTGGTGGACAGGGAAGCTTTCTTT.

V usage is TRBV30 and J usage is TRBJ2-7; 11 bases line up with TRBD2. Germline V gives CDR1 GTSNPN, CDR2 SVGIG (reference sequence). Germline trimming cut 2 bases from V and 1 base from J; bases unmatched to any gene: 4. The CDR3 is 15 amino acids. The CDR3 is CAWSSTSGVSYEQYF. The CDR3 coding sequence is TGTGCCTGGAGTTCGACTAGCGGGGTGTCCTACGAGCAGTACTTC.

A word on this clone: The junction differs from germline at one of its ends, possibly a read error. J is TRBJ1-1 and V is TRBV2; tentative D call: TRBD1 (6 bases). The CDR3 consists of 13 residues. Germline CDR1 is SNHLY and CDR2 is FYNNEI. CDR3 DNA: TGTGCCAGCAGGGAAGACAGGCAAACTGAAGCTTTCTTT. Its protein is CASREDRQTEAFF.

The chain links TRBV5-1 to TRBJ2-3; TRBD1 matches at 12 bases. V shed 6 bases, J shed 4 bases, and the junction held 9 bases outside the gene matches. The CDR3 sequence is 16 residues long. Looked up from germline, CDR1 is SGHRS and CDR2 is YFSETQ. The CDR3 sequence is CASKGQGAGVADTQYF. CDR3 sequence (DNA): TGCGCCAGCAAGGGACAGGGGGCGGGTGTCGCAGATACGCAGTATTTT.

V is TRBV15 and J is TRBJ2-1; TRBD2 is a possible D gene (5 bases). The CDR3 runs to 11 residues. V was shortened by 8 bases and J by 6 bases, with 8 bases between the two germline ends. CDR1 and CDR2 from the germline V gene are LNHNV and YYDKDF (reference sequence). CDR3: CATGSVNEQFF. CDR3 nucleotides: TGTGCCACCGGTAGCGTCAATGAGCAGTTCTTC.

This sequence joins TRBV10-3 and TRBJ2-3, with 8 nucleotides matching TRBD1. V was clipped by 10 bases and J by 2 bases; unmatched bases: 5. Germline assignment: CDR1 ENHRY and CDR2 SYGVKD. This CDR3 spans 13 amino acids. As DNA, the CDR3 is TGTGCCACCCGGGACAGGCACACAGATACGCAGTATTTT. Amino acids: CATRDRHTDTQYF.

Written as DNA, the CDR3 is TGTGCCAGTAGTATAGGGGACAGGAGGAACACTGAAGCTTTCTTT. It is translated as CASSIGDRRNTEAFF. The chain links TRBV19 to TRBJ1-1; 8 positions match TRBD1. Per the germline V gene, CDR1 is LNHDA and CDR2 is SQIVND (reference sequence). The CDR3 consists of 15 residues. V lost 1 base and J lost 1; bases outside the gene matches: 2.

This chain joins TRBV4-3 and TRBJ1-2; 9 nucleotides line up with TRBD1. CDR3 size: 14 residues. Germline V gene data show CDR1 as LGHNA and CDR2 as YSLEER. V was clipped by 4 bases and J by 5 bases; unmatched bases: 5. As DNA, the CDR3 is TGCGCCAGCAGCCGGGACAGGGAGCAATATGGCTACACCTTC. It specifies CASSRDREQYGYTF.

The chain joins TRBV6-2 or TRBV6-3 to TRBJ2-3, with 7 nucleotides matching TRBD2. Germline CDR1 reads MNHEY; CDR2 reads SVGEGT. J was trimmed by 2 bases and V by 2 bases; bases with no gene match: 4. This CDR3 has 15 amino acids. The CDR3 loop is CASSYGGDVTDTQYF. The CDR3 DNA reads as TGTGCCAGCAGTTACGGGGGGGATGTCACAGATACGCAGTATTTT.

This clone was seen more than once but under ten times. The chain recombines TRBV30 with TRBJ1-3; D is unclear. The CDR3 covers 11 residues. The germline gives CDR1 GTSNPN, CDR2 SVGIG (reference sequence). Trimming cost V 7 bases and J 3 bases, with 7 bases left between them. The CDR3: CASPVGNTIYF. The CDR3 DNA sequence: TGTGCCTCCCCAGTTGGAAACACCATATATTTT.

V and J are TRBV6-5 and TRBJ2-1, with TRBD2 matching over 11 bases. Trimming removed 6 bases from V and 5 bases from J; junction bases left unmatched: 6. Germline-derived CDR1 and CDR2 are MNHEY and SVGAGI. The CDR3 extends over 15 amino acids. CDR3 nucleotides: TGTGCCAGCAGGCAACTAGCGGGGGTAAACAATGAGCAGTTCTTC. Its protein product is CASRQLAGVNNEQFF.